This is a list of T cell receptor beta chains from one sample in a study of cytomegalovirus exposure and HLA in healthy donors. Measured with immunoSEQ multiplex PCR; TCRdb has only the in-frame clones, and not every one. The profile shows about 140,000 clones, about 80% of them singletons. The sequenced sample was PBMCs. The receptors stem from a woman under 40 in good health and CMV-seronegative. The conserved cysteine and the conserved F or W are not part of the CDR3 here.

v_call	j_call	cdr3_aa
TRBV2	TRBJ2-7	ASSVPVMGDSLYEQY
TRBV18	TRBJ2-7	ASTPGQGNQEQY
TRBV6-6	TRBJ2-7	ASSYTGQVPLGEQY
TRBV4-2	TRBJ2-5	ASSPAGGEETQY
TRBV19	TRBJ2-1	ASRTSGSSYNEQF
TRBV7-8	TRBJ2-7	ASSAGNSYEQY
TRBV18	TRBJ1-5	ASSPSTGGNNQPQH
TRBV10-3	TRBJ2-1	AIGMDRLGGEQF
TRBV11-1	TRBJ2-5	ASSLLGLAGQETQY
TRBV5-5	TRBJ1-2	ASSLRSGYDYGYT
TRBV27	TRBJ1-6	ASRDLGQTHHSPLH
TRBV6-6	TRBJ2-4	ASRQQGSKNIQY
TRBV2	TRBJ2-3	ASSRPPDTQY
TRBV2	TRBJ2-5	ASSELAGGKQETQY
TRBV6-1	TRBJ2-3	ASSPRTADTQY
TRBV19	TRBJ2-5	ASSMGQGATETQY
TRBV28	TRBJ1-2	ASSWTGGST
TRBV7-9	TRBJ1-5	ASSLGRGPYSNQPQH
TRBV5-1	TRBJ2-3	ASSSPPAPQY
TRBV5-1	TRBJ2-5	ASSLGDSETQY
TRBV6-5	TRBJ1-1	ASSPHQTRAGEAF
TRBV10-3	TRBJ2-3	AISEASSEYGDTQY
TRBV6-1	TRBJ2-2	ASSGAGHPKNTGELF
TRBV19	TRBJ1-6	ASTTPGTGGVHSPLH
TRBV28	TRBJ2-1	ASRLQPGTEFNEQF
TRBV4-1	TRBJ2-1	ASSQDHELAGHNEQF
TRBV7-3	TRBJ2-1	ASSLGLAVNEQF
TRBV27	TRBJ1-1	ASSFAPPAAEIFLNTEAF
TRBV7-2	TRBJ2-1	ASSLGYGGANEQF
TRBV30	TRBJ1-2	AWSVGRGANYGYT
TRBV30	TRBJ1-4	AWRVLGGNEKLF
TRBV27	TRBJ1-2	ASSYSTGTVNYGYT
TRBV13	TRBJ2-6	ASSPGLAGPEGGANVLT
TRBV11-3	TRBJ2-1	ASSLDTEEQF
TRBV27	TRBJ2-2	ASRHSSGGAWSGELF
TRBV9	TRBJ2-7	ASSLTSSPYEQY
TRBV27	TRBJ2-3	ASSFLSGDTQY
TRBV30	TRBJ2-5	AWTTSGVRGETQY
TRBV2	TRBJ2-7	ASSWGGSFSYEQY
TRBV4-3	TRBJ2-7	ASSQDGAVLY
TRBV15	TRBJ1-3	ATSRDRGQGYTIY
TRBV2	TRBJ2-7	ASTETGRFYEQY
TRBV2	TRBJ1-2	ASSSRTGNHYGYT
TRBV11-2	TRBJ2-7	ASSSIGGGHYEQY
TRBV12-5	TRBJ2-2	ASGLGPGTYTGELF
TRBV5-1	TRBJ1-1	ASSSGQARNTEAF
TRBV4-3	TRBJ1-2	ASSQDIGVRGYT
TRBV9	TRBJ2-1	ASSVGTSLEQF
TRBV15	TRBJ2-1	ATDDYLPIYEQF
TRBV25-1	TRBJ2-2	ASSRVRGELF
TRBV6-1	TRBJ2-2	ASSSDRGLAGELF